This T cell receptor (beta chain) was retrieved from a study of vaccination effects on CD4 cells after COVID-19. TCRdb's copy holds only in-frame clones and misses some; the assay was immunoSEQ multiplex PCR. The top ten clones hold approximately 10% of a sample with tens of thousands of clones, 75% to 80% of them seen once. CD4+ T cells were isolated after around 10 days of culture. To note about this clone: Its antigen remains unidentified.

Germline V CDR1 and CDR2: SNHLY, FYNNEI. The length of the CDR3 is 11 residues. V was shortened by 6 bases and J by 5 bases, with 5 bases between the two germline ends. This chain connects TRBV2 to TRBJ2-1; D unclear. The TCR originated in a human donor who had a prior SARS-CoV-2 infection. Specimen: CD4+ T cells from PBMCs cultured without peptide, collected before COVID-19 vaccination. The CDR3 is CASRQNNEQFF. The CDR3 DNA reads TGTGCCAGCAGGCAGAACAATGAGCAGTTCTTC.